A single T cell receptor beta chain is shown here with its context. The source of the sample is a study of blood T cell repertoires in COVID-19. Study in general: Sites across the United States, Italy and Spain contributed samples from acute and convalescent COVID-19.

Germline V gene data show CDR1 as SGHNT and CDR2 as YYREEE (reference sequence). This CDR3 comprises 14 residues. Trimming left V 0 bases short and J 2 bases short, with 8 bases between. TCRdb keeps only in-frame clones here, not all; method: immunoSEQ multiplex PCR. In the table there are 55,000 to 70,000 clones, approximately 89% of which are singletons. The clonotype originates from a man aged 60 to 69 with active or convalescent COVID-19. The J gene is TRBJ1-1, the V gene TRBV5-4; D is ambiguous. The sample comprised peripheral blood. The CDR3 DNA reads as TGTGCCAGCAGCTTGGATATCGGTAACACTGAAGCTTTCTTT. This gives the protein CASSLDIGNTEAFF.